A single sample gave rise to the 32 T cell receptor beta chains below, sequenced in a study of response to subunit inactivated influenza vaccine. TCRdb used MiXCR to reprocess the RT-PCR reads, holding one entry per CDR3 protein. The sample has 600,000 to 850,000 distinct CDR3 sequences, approximately 15% seen once; the top ten hold 7.6%. Sequenced material: PBMCs from blood, taken 14 days before vaccination. The receptor set was obtained from a man aged 45-65 years who received an inactivated influenza vaccine.

This clonotype was counted a few times. The CDR3 region has the DNA TGCGCCAGCAGGACGGATGGGGCCAACGTCCTGACTTTC. Translated, it gives CASRTDGANVLTF. The genes are TRBV5-1 and TRBJ2-6; no clear D gene. The CDR3 runs to 13 residues. Trimming pared 5 bases from V and 3 bases from J, leaving 6 bases between. From germline, CDR1 is SGHRS and CDR2 YFSETQ.

This clonotype was observed at least ten times. The chain couples TRBV12-3 or TRBV12-4 to TRBJ2-1, with 8 bases fitting TRBD2. V lost 1 base to trimming and J lost 9 bases; unmatched junction nucleotides: 2. This CDR3 is built from 13 residues. CDR3 in amino acids: CASSLGREGEQFF. The CDR3 nucleotides are TGTGCCAGCAGTTTAGGCCGGGAGGGTGAGCAGTTCTTC.

This clonotype was seen more than once but under ten times. This chain joins TRBV4-1 and TRBJ2-7; the D gene is possibly TRBD1 (5 bases). The CDR3 is 16 amino acids. Per the germline V gene, CDR1 is MGHRA and CDR2 is YSYEKL. The V end lost 0 bases, the J end lost 2 bases, and 14 bases lay between the germline ends. The CDR3 DNA sequence: TGCGCCAGCAGCCAAGAGGGTAGGGGAAATCCCTACGAGCAGTACTTC. Residues: CASSQEGRGNPYEQYF.

This clonotype was counted a few times. The chain links TRBV7-2 to TRBJ2-7, with D hard to call. Per germline, CDR1 SGHTA and CDR2 FQGNSA. V was clipped by 1 base and J by 4 bases, with 11 bases between them. The CDR3 extends over 14 amino acids. Here the CDR3 DNA reads TGTGCCAGCAGCTTAGAGTTGGGCAGGTACGAGCAGTACTTC. It is translated as CASSLELGRYEQYF.

This clonotype has more than one count but fewer than ten. The chain is built from TRBV12-5 and TRBJ1-1; perhaps TRBD1 as D (6 bases). The germline gives CDR1 LGHNT, CDR2 FRNRAP. CDR3 length: 13 amino acids. V lost 5 bases to trimming and J lost 2 bases, with 9 bases between them. The CDR3 loop reads CASGPDSNTEAFF. The CDR3, as DNA: TGTGCTAGTGGTCCGGACAGTAACACTGAAGCTTTCTTT. The full variable domain, in which reference TRBV12-5 and TRBJ1-1 provide the parts outside the CDR3, is DARVTQTPRHKVTEMGQEVTMRCQPILGHNTVFWYRQTMMQGLELLAYFRNRAPLDDSGMPKDRFSAEMPDATLATLKIQPSEPRDSAVYFCASGPDSNTEAFFGQGTRLTVV.

This clonotype has a count of ten or more. This chain connects TRBV24-1 to TRBJ2-7; 7 bases are a match to TRBD1. Germline V lookup: CDR1 KGHDR, CDR2 SFDVKD. The CDR3 consists of 13 residues. V gave up 6 bases and J gave up 3 bases; unmatched junction bases: 4. The CDR3 DNA sequence: TGTGCCACCAGTTTGGCAGGGGGCTACGAGCAGTACTTC. It encodes CATSLAGGYEQYF.

The V call is TRBV20-1, the J call TRBJ1-6, with D unresolved. CDR3 size: 15 residues. CDR1 and CDR2 (germline): DFQATT, SNEGSKA (reference sequence). Trimming stripped 1 base from V and 7 bases from J, with 14 bases between. The CDR3 DNA reads TGCAGTGCTAGAGCGGTCCCAGGCCAAAATTCACCCCTCCACTTT. Amino acids: CSARAVPGQNSPLHF.

There are many counts of this clonotype. The chain uses TRBV5-1 and TRBJ2-1, with a weak D call TRBD2 (7 bases). CDR1 is SGHRS and CDR2 is YFSETQ in the germline V gene. V gave up 2 bases and J gave up 2 bases, with 23 bases separating them. This CDR3 region has 19 residues. The CDR3 spells CASSFPTRGTISAYNEQFF. In DNA form, the CDR3 reads TGCGCCAGCAGCTTCCCTACGCGGGGGACAATTAGCGCCTACAATGAGCAGTTCTTC.

This clonotype was detected many times. V gene TRBV20-1 combines with J gene TRBJ2-1, with TRBD2 matching over 15 bases. V was clipped by 6 bases and J by 3 bases; unmatched bases: 6. Germline CDR1 and CDR2: DFQATT and SNEGSKA (reference sequence). This CDR3 region has 16 residues. Here the CDR3 DNA reads TGCAGTGCGGATTCGGGACTAGCGGGAGGCTACAATGAGCAGTTCTTC. Protein sequence: CSADSGLAGGYNEQFF.

This clonotype occurred a few times. This chain connects TRBV24-1 to TRBJ1-3; the match to TRBD1 covers 9 bases. Germline CDR1 is KGHDR and CDR2 is SFDVKD. The CDR3 sequence is 15 residues long. V lost 8 bases, J lost 0 bases, and 4 bases stayed unmatched. CDR3 sequence: CATTTGGHSGNTIYF. The CDR3 DNA sequence: TGTGCCACCACTACAGGGGGCCACTCTGGAAACACCATATATTTT.

The rearrangement uses TRBV4-1 and TRBJ2-3; no firm D call. The CDR3 covers 15 residues. Trimming cost V 2 bases and J 0 bases, with 9 bases left between them. Germline-derived CDR1 and CDR2 are MGHRA and YSYEKL. The CDR3 bases are TGCGCCAGCAGCCAACTACTGACTAGCACAGATACGCAGTATTTT. This encodes CASSQLLTSTDTQYF.

This chain uses TRBV7-9 with TRBJ2-5; 7 nucleotides match TRBD1. The CDR3 spans 15 residues. CDR1 and CDR2 (germline): SEHNR, FQNEAQ (reference sequence). V shed 0 bases and J 4 bases; nucleotides not matched to a gene: 5. The CDR3 reads CASSLAAGGAETQYF. In DNA form, the CDR3 reads TGTGCCAGCAGCTTAGCAGCAGGGGGAGCAGAGACCCAGTACTTC. The variable domain in full, completed from reference TRBV7-9 and TRBJ2-5, reads DTGVSQNPRHKITKRGQNVTFRCDPISEHNRLYWYRQTLGQGPEFLTYFQNEAQLEKSRLLSDRFSAERPKGSFSTLEIQRTEQGDSAMYLCASSLAAGGAETQYFGPGTRLLVL.

The rearrangement links TRBV14 to TRBJ1-1, with D hard to call. V lost 0 bases, J lost 0 bases, and 8 bases lay in between. Germline-derived CDR1 and CDR2 are SGHDN and FVKESK. The CDR3 spans 15 residues. CDR3 nucleotide sequence: TGTGCCAGCAGCCAAGAGGGTTGGATGAACACTGAAGCTTTCTTT. Residues: CASSQEGWMNTEAFF. Full variable domain (remainder filled in from reference TRBV14 and TRBJ1-1): EAGVTQFPSHSVIEKGQTVTLRCDPISGHDNLYWYRRVMGKEIKFLLHFVKESKQDESGMPNNRFLAERTGGTYSTLKVQPAELEDSGVYFCASSQEGWMNTEAFFGQGTRLTVV.

J is TRBJ2-2 and V is TRBV18; 11 bases fit TRBD2. There are 15 residues in the CDR3. Germline V gives CDR1 KGHSH, CDR2 LQKENI. Germline trimming cut 3 bases from V and 3 bases from J; bases unmatched to any gene: 0. CDR3: CASSPTSGDTGELFF. The CDR3 region has the DNA TGTGCCAGCTCACCGACTAGCGGGGACACCGGGGAGCTGTTTTTT.

The chain couples TRBV6-1 to TRBJ2-2; D is uncertain. The CDR3 consists of 14 residues. V was pared by 5 bases and J by 1 base, with 8 bases between. The germline V gene encodes CDR1 MNHNS and CDR2 SASEGT. CDR3 nucleotide sequence: TGTGCCAGCAGTCCCCACGGGAACACCGGGGAGCTGTTTTTT. Translation gives CASSPHGNTGELFF.

The chain recombines TRBV4-1 with TRBJ2-4, with a possible D match to TRBD1 (6 bases). The V and J ends lost 0 bases and 0 bases respectively, with 12 bases between them. The germline CDR1 and CDR2 sequences are MGHRA and YSYEKL. This CDR3 spans 17 amino acids. The CDR3 loop reads CASSQDPGELAKNIQYF. CDR3 DNA sequence: TGCGCCAGCAGCCAAGACCCAGGGGAGCTAGCCAAAAACATTCAGTACTTC.

The chain recombines TRBV5-1 with TRBJ1-2; no clear D gene. Per the germline V gene, CDR1 is SGHRS and CDR2 is YFSETQ. V lost 1 base to trimming and J lost 4 bases, with 11 bases between them. The CDR3 covers 14 residues. The CDR3 here is CASSLSLQPYGYTF. As DNA, the CDR3 is TGCGCCAGCAGCTTGTCCTTACAGCCCTATGGCTACACCTTC. The complete variable domain, with remaining parts taken from reference TRBV5-1 and TRBJ1-2, reads KAGVTQTPRYLIKTRGQQVTLSCSPISGHRSVSWYQQTPGQGLQFLFEYFSETQRNKGNFPGRFSGRQFSNSRSEMNVSTLELGDSALYLCASSLSLQPYGYTFGSGTRLTVV.

A few counts support this clonotype. V and J are TRBV7-2 and TRBJ2-7, with 11 nucleotides matching TRBD2. CDR3 length: 14 amino acids. With V trimmed by 5 bases and J by 4 bases, 4 bases remained unmatched. Germline V gene sequence: CDR1 SGHTA, CDR2 FQGNSA. For the CDR3, the DNA is TGTGCCAGCAGCCTTAGCGGGAGGGGGTACGAGCAGTACTTC. Amino acids: CASSLSGRGYEQYF.

This clonotype was seen at least ten times. This chain joins TRBV2 and TRBJ2-5; D not certain. The CDR3 loop spans 13 amino acids. The V gene lost 6 bases and the J gene lost 0 bases, with 8 bases spanning the gap. Per the germline V gene, CDR1 is SNHLY and CDR2 is FYNNEI. Here the CDR3 reads CASRAGYQETQYF. The CDR3 DNA is TGTGCCAGCAGAGCAGGTTACCAAGAGACCCAGTACTTC.

This chain joins TRBV5-1 and TRBJ2-6; possible D gene TRBD2, 6 bases. The germline V and J ends were trimmed by 4 bases and 0 bases, with 14 bases remaining between them. Germline V CDR1 and CDR2: SGHRS, YFSETQ. This CDR3 has 17 amino acids. CDR3 in amino acids: CASSPGLLSSGANVLTF. In DNA, the CDR3 is TGCGCCAGCAGCCCGGGACTTCTCAGCTCTGGGGCCAACGTCCTGACTTTC.

The chain employs TRBV19 and TRBJ2-4; TRBD1 matches at 8 bases. This CDR3 spans 16 amino acids. Germline V lookup: CDR1 LNHDA, CDR2 SQIVND (reference sequence). With 5 bases clipped from V and 1 base from J, the junction kept 7 bases outside the gene matches. CDR3 amino acids: CASSSWTGLAKNIQYF. The CDR3 nucleotides are TGTGCCAGTAGTTCGTGGACAGGGTTGGCCAAAAACATTCAGTACTTC.

This clonotype was seen more than once but under ten times. The chain employs TRBV7-8 and TRBJ1-5; no definite D call. This CDR3 is built from 17 residues. CDR1 and CDR2 (germline): SGHVS, FQNEAQ. V was trimmed by 5 bases and J by 0 bases, leaving 17 bases between them. CDR3 region: CASSAQDPSYSNQPQHF. The DNA for the CDR3 is TGTGCCAGCAGCGCCCAAGACCCCTCTTATAGCAATCAGCCCCAGCATTTT.

This clonotype appeared a few times. This rearrangement joins TRBV28 to TRBJ1-1, with 9 bases fitting TRBD1. V trimming: 10 bases; J trimming: 3 bases; junction bases outside the gene matches: 6. Germline V gene data show CDR1 as MDHEN and CDR2 as SYDVKM. This CDR3 comprises 13 residues. Written as DNA, the CDR3 is TGTGCCACCGAAGGACAGGGGCACACTGAAGCTTTCTTT. This sequence encodes CATEGQGHTEAFF.

This clonotype was detected a few times. The chain is built from TRBV27 and TRBJ2-7; maybe TRBD1 (7 bases). The ends were cut back, 2 bases at V and 7 bases at J, with 15 bases in the middle. This CDR3 spans 14 amino acids. Germline V gene sequence: CDR1 MNHEY, CDR2 SMNVEV (reference sequence). CDR3 coding DNA: TGTGCCAGCAGTTTAACGCGACAGGGAGGTGAGCAGTACTTC. This translates into CASSLTRQGGEQYF.

Only a few counts were recorded for this clonotype. The chain carries TRBV20-1 and TRBJ1-4; D is possibly TRBD1 (5 bases). The CDR3 runs 13 residues. Germline V gives CDR1 DFQATT, CDR2 SNEGSKA (reference sequence). V lost 4 bases and J lost 5, with 11 bases in between. CDR3 sequence: CSAIRGRNEKLFF. Here the CDR3 DNA reads TGCAGTGCTATCCGGGGACGAAATGAAAAACTGTTTTTT.

This sequence joins TRBV7-6 and TRBJ1-1, with D possibly matching TRBD1 (5 bases). The CDR3 is 15 residues long. Germline V gene data show CDR1 as SGHVS and CDR2 as FNYEAQ. V was trimmed by 5 bases and J by 4 bases, leaving 17 bases between them. The CDR3 is CASSPRSGAGTEAFF. CDR3 sequence (DNA): TGTGCCAGCAGCCCCCGGTCCGGGGCTGGCACTGAAGCTTTCTTT.

This clonotype was seen more than once but under ten times. This chain links TRBV7-2 with TRBJ2-7; no clear D gene. The CDR3 length is 14 residues. V lost 4 bases and J lost 1, with 11 bases in between. CDR1 and CDR2 from the germline V gene are SGHTA and FQGNSA. The CDR3 here is CASSWAGESYEQYF. As DNA, the CDR3 is TGTGCCAGCAGCTGGGCTGGGGAATCCTACGAGCAGTACTTC.

The chain is built from TRBV20-1 and TRBJ2-7; D is undetermined. The CDR3 is 14 residues long. Per the germline V gene, CDR1 is DFQATT and CDR2 is SNEGSKA (reference sequence). The germline V and J ends were trimmed by 3 bases and 4 bases, with 16 bases remaining between them. In DNA form, the CDR3 reads TGCAGTGCTAGCAGCTCGGCCATTAAATACGAGCAGTACTTC. Its translation: CSASSSAIKYEQYF.

This clonotype was detected many times. This chain uses TRBV24-1 with TRBJ2-3; perhaps TRBD1 as D (6 bases). The CDR3 is 17 residues long. The germline CDR1 and CDR2 sequences are KGHDR and SFDVKD. The V and J ends lost 0 bases and 5 bases respectively, with 17 bases between them. The CDR3 is CATSDLRRAGDRDTQYF. The DNA of the CDR3 is TGTGCCACCAGTGATTTGCGCCGGGCAGGGGATCGAGATACGCAGTATTTT.

This clonotype has a count of ten or more. The chain couples TRBV5-1 to TRBJ1-1; TRBD1 matches at 8 bases. CDR3 length: 14 amino acids. V was pared by 4 bases and J by 5 bases, with 7 bases of the junction left unmatched. Germline-derived CDR1 and CDR2 are SGHRS and YFSETQ. CDR3 DNA sequence: TGCGCCAGCAGCCTACAGGGGGGAGGGACTGAAGCTTTCTTT. Amino acid sequence: CASSLQGGGTEAFF.

This clonotype was picked up a small number of times. This chain connects TRBV28 to TRBJ2-2; D uncertain. Germline CDR1 reads MDHEN; CDR2 reads SYDVKM. The V end lost 7 bases, the J end lost 6 bases, and 15 bases lay between the germline ends. This CDR3 is 14 amino acids long. CDR3 amino acids: CASNQDLISGELFF. CDR3 nucleotides: TGTGCCAGCAACCAGGATCTAATTTCCGGGGAGCTGTTTTTT.

The chain joins TRBV9 to TRBJ1-1; tentatively, D is TRBD1 (6 bases). CDR1 is SGDLS and CDR2 is YYNGEE in the germline V gene. Trimming shortened V by 0 bases and J by 0 bases, and 15 bases separated the two germline ends. The CDR3 loop spans 17 amino acids. The CDR3 DNA follows: TGTGCCAGCAGCGTAGGTGTACAGGGCATCATGAACACTGAAGCTTTCTTT. Translation gives CASSVGVQGIMNTEAFF.